The 14 T cell receptor beta chains presented below share a single source sample, sequenced in a study of OX40 agonist ivuxolimab in advanced cancers. Only in-frame clones appear in the TCRdb table, and some are missing; sequencing was by immunoSEQ multiplex PCR. Among some 40,000 clones listed, around four fifths were seen once. Sequencing was performed on CD4+ or CD8+ T cells sorted from blood, taken in a trial of the OX40 agonist ivuxolimab. These receptors originate from an adult with an advanced solid tumor such as melanoma, head and neck, liver or kidney cancer.

The chain employs TRBV1 and TRBJ2-1; no check of the table's D call, TRBD1, against the DNA was made. TRBV1 is described as a pseudogene. The CDR3 length is 16 residues. CDR3 sequence reads: CTSSQRTDASYNEQFF. In DNA form, the CDR3 reads TGCACCAGCAGCCAACGGACAGACGCCTCCTACAATGAGCAGTTCTTC.

The rearrangement joins TRBV6-1 to TRBJ2-7; tentatively, D is TRBD1 (6 bases). V dropped 5 bases and J dropped 3 bases, with 8 bases sitting between them. Germline loops: CDR1 MNHNS, CDR2 SASEGT. The CDR3 has 12 amino acids. CDR3 sequence: CASSTGHYEQYF. The CDR3 nucleotides are TGTGCCAGCAGTACGGGACACTACGAGCAGTACTTC.

This clone was seen once. V usage is TRBV4-1 and J usage is TRBJ2-5, with D possibly TRBD2 on 6 matching bases. The ends were cut back, 4 bases at V and 3 bases at J, with 15 bases in the middle. The CDR3 covers 15 residues. Germline V gives CDR1 MGHRA, CDR2 YSYEKL. Here the CDR3 DNA reads TGCGCCAGCAGCCCCCGGGGAGGAAGGGAAGAGACCCAGTACTTC. Translation: CASSPRGGREETQYF.

The V and J genes are TRBV11-2 and TRBJ2-2; D not certain. The CDR3 loop spans 13 amino acids. Germline V gene lookup returns CDR1 SGHAT and CDR2 FQNNGV. Trimming removed 5 bases from V and 6 bases from J, with 10 bases in between. CDR3 bases: TGTGCCAGCAGCCCTGGTTTAGCCGGGGAGCTGTTTTTT. Its protein product is CASSPGLAGELFF.

This clone was observed a handful of times. The chain links TRBV30 to TRBJ1-1; D is perhaps TRBD1 (6 bases). This CDR3 contains 13 residues. Germline-derived CDR1 and CDR2 are GTSNPN and SVGIG (reference sequence). The V gene lost 7 bases and the J gene lost 5 bases, with 17 bases spanning the gap. DNA of the CDR3: TGTGCCTACGACAATGGAAGGGGGACTGAAGCTTTCTTT. Its protein product is CAYDNGRGTEAFF.

CDR3 in amino acids: CASSRMVEGGYTF. CDR3 in DNA: TGTGCCAGCAGCCGAATGGTTGAAGGTGGCTACACCTTC. The chain employs TRBV11-2 and TRBJ1-2; D ambiguous. The germline CDR1 and CDR2 sequences are SGHAT and FQNNGV. The germline V and J ends were trimmed by 5 bases and 7 bases, with 14 bases remaining between them. This CDR3 has 13 amino acids.

V gene TRBV7-6 combines with J gene TRBJ2-1, with 7 bases fitting TRBD1. CDR3 size: 12 residues. The V gene end was trimmed by 5 bases and the J gene end by 7 bases; junction bases not matched to a gene: 2. Looked up from germline, CDR1 is SGHVS and CDR2 is FNYEAQ. The DNA for the CDR3 is TGTGCCAGCAGCCAGACAGGGAATGAGCAGTTCTTC. Translating gives CASSQTGNEQFF.

This chain joins TRBV20-1 and TRBJ2-7; TRBD2 aligns across 7 bases. J was trimmed by 3 bases and V by 6 bases; bases with no gene match: 2. The CDR3 runs 11 residues. Germline V gene lookup returns CDR1 DFQATT and CDR2 SNEGSKA (reference sequence). The CDR3 loop is CSATSDYEQYF. The CDR3 DNA reads as TGCAGTGCCACTAGCGACTACGAGCAGTACTTC.

The chain uses TRBV9 and TRBJ2-3; possibly TRBD1 or TRBD2 for D (5 bases each). Trimming removed 3 bases from V and 2 bases from J, with 16 bases in between. The CDR3 is 16 residues long. Germline values: CDR1 SGDLS, CDR2 YYNGEE. CDR3 residues: CASSAPPGSSTDTQYF. The CDR3 bases are TGTGCCAGCAGCGCCCCCCCAGGGAGCTCCACAGATACGCAGTATTTT.

V and J are TRBV6-1 and TRBJ1-1; 9 bases align to TRBD1. The length of the CDR3 is 16 residues. V lost 2 bases, J lost 0 bases, and 4 bases stayed unmatched. The germline V gene encodes CDR1 MNHNS and CDR2 SASEGT. CDR3 nucleotides: TGTGCCAGCAGTGAACTTACAGGGGGCATGAACACTGAAGCTTTCTTT. This sequence encodes CASSELTGGMNTEAFF.

V and J are TRBV2 and TRBJ2-7; the match to TRBD1 covers 12 bases. CDR1 is SNHLY, CDR2 FYNNEI, per germline. V shed 4 bases and J 5 bases; nucleotides not matched to a gene: 3. CDR3 length: 14 amino acids. CDR3 amino acids: CASSGDRGLNEQYF. The DNA of the CDR3 is TGTGCCAGCAGTGGGGACAGGGGGCTTAACGAGCAGTACTTC. The variable domain in full, with the rest retrieved from reference TRBV2 and TRBJ2-7, is EPEVTQTPSHQVTQMGQEVILRCVPISNHLYFYWYRQILGQKVEFLVSFYNNEISEKSEIFDDQFSVERPDGSNFTLKIRSTKLEDSAMYFCASSGDRGLNEQYFGPGTRLTVT.

The chain employs TRBV4-1 and TRBJ2-1; 9 nucleotides agree with TRBD1. The CDR3 is 16 residues long. Germline-derived CDR1 and CDR2 are MGHRA and YSYEKL. The V and J ends lost 4 bases and 12 bases, in that order; junction bases with no gene match: 16. The CDR3 DNA reads as TGCGCCAGCAGCCTCCAAAACAGGGGGCGCCTACAATGGCAGTTCTTC. Translating gives CASSLQNRGRLQWQFF.

The J gene is TRBJ2-5, the V gene TRBV11-2; the D call may be TRBD1 or TRBD2 (6 bases each). V was cut by 2 bases and J by 1 base, with 11 bases left in between. This CDR3 spans 15 amino acids. Germline values: CDR1 SGHAT, CDR2 FQNNGV. DNA for the CDR3: TGTGCCAGCAGCTTAAGGGGGGCCACCCAAGAGACCCAGTACTTC. Protein product: CASSLRGATQETQYF.

The rearrangement links TRBV5-4 to TRBJ2-2; D perhaps matches TRBD2 (6 bases). Germline assignment: CDR1 SGHNT and CDR2 YYREEE (reference sequence). This CDR3 is 17 amino acids long. V shed 4 bases and J shed 6 bases, with 22 bases lying between them. This CDR3 reads CASSPKASASLPGELFF. Written as DNA, the CDR3 is TGTGCCAGCAGCCCGAAGGCTAGCGCCAGTCTCCCCGGGGAGCTGTTTTTT.